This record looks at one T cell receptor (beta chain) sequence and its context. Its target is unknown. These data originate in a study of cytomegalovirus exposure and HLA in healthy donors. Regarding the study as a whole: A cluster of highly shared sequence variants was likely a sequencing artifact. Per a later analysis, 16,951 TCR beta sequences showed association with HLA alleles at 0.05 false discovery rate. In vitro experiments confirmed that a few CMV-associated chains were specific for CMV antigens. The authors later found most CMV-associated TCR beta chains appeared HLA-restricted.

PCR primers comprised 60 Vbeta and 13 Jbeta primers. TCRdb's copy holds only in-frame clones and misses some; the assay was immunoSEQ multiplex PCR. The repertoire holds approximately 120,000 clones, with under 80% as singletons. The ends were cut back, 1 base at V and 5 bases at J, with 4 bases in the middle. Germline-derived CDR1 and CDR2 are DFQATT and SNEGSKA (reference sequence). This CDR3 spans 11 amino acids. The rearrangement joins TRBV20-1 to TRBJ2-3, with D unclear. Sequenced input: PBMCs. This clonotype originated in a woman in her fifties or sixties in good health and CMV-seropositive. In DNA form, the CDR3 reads TGCAGTGCTAGAGCCAGAGATACGCAGTATTTT. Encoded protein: CSARARDTQYF.